These T cell receptor beta chains were read from a single sample in a study of CD8+ T cells in alopecia areata. Using immunoSEQ multiplex PCR, the repertoire was profiled, and TCRdb retains in-frame clones only, with some absent. The sample consists of about 76,000 clones, approximately 66% of them appearing once. The sample here was CD8+ T cells sorted from blood, taken at week 24, from a patient treated with tofacitinib. All receptors derive from a human donor with alopecia areata. CDR3s include the opening cysteine and the closing phenylalanine or tryptophan. D genes are given only for firm matches. Clone size is given for some rows only: seen once, a few or many times, or a class if the clone is expanded.

v_gene,abundance,j_gene,d_gene,CDR3nt,CDR3aa
TRBV28,NA,TRBJ1-3,NA,TGTGCCAGCAGTTTATGGGGCGACAGGAACTCTGGAAACACCATATATTTT,CASSLWGDRNSGNTIYF
TRBV7-6,NA,TRBJ1-1,NA,TGTGCCAGCAGCTTAGTCGGGGAGATGACTGAAGCTTTCTTT,CASSLVGEMTEAFF
TRBV27,NA,TRBJ1-2,NA,TGTGCCAGCAAGGGTCAGGGATCTTCCTATGGCTACACCTTC,CASKGQGSSYGYTF
TRBV10-3,NA,TRBJ2-7,NA,TGTGCCATCAGGACACAGGGCCCCCTCGACGAGCAGTACTTC,CAIRTQGPLDEQYF
TRBV9,once,TRBJ2-1,TRBD1,TGTGCCAGCAGCGCCGGGACAGTGGAGTTCTTC,CASSAGTVEFF
TRBV29-1,few,TRBJ2-7,NA,TGCAGCGTTGAAGATCGAACAGGGAGTGACTACGAGCAGTACTTC,CSVEDRTGSDYEQYF
TRBV27,NA,TRBJ2-3,NA,TGTGCCAGCAGTTTAACCCCCCCGAATACGCAGTATTTT,CASSLTPPNTQYF
TRBV4-3,NA,TRBJ2-7,TRBD2,TGCGCCAGCAGCCAAGATGTGACTAGCGCCTCCTACGAGCAGTACTTC,CASSQDVTSASYEQYF
TRBV4-1,few,TRBJ2-2,TRBD1,TGCGCCAGCAGCATGGACAGGGGGTATGACGGGGAGCTGTTTTTT,CASSMDRGYDGELFF
TRBV29-1,few,TRBJ2-4,NA,TGCAGCGCGGACGGGGGTGGAGATATACTAGCCAAAAACATTCAGTACTTC,CSADGGGDILAKNIQYF
TRBV20-1,NA,TRBJ2-7,NA,TGCAGTGCTAGCTGGGGGGAGCAGTACTTC,CSASWGEQYF
TRBV19,NA,TRBJ2-7,TRBD1,TGTGCCAGTAGTCCTCTGGGGACAGGGACCCACGAGCAGTACTTC,CASSPLGTGTHEQYF
TRBV14,NA,TRBJ2-1,NA,TGTGCCAGCAGCCAAGATAGCTCCTACAATGAGCAGTTCTTC,CASSQDSSYNEQFF
TRBV7-2,once,TRBJ1-2,TRBD1,TGTGCCAGCAGGCGGGGGACAGGAGAGGGCTACACCTTC,CASRRGTGEGYTF
TRBV6-5,NA,TRBJ2-3,TRBD2,TGTGCCAGCAGTCCACTAGCGTGGACAGATACGCAGTATTTT,CASSPLAWTDTQYF
TRBV27,few,TRBJ2-5,NA,TGTGCCAGCATCCCGTCTCTTGGCCAAGAGACCCAGTACTTC,CASIPSLGQETQYF
TRBV15,NA,TRBJ2-6,NA,TGTGCCACCAGCGGCGGGAGACAGGGCCCTGGGGCCAACGTCCTGACTTTC,CATSGGRQGPGANVLTF
TRBV5-4,NA,TRBJ1-1,NA,TGTGCCAGCACTCGAGACAGCCGAAACACTGAAGCTTTCTTT,CASTRDSRNTEAFF
TRBV29-1,NA,TRBJ2-1,TRBD1,TGCAGCGTTGTGGGACAGGGATCCCCCCAGTTCTTC,CSVVGQGSPQFF
TRBV7-6,NA,TRBJ1-3,TRBD1,TGTGCCAGCAGCACCGACAGGGGATCCGGAAACACCATATATTTT,CASSTDRGSGNTIYF
TRBV6-6,NA,TRBJ1-2,NA,TGTGCCAGCGAGGACGGGGGAGATGGCTACACCTTC,CASEDGGDGYTF
TRBV2,NA,TRBJ2-1,NA,TGTGCCAGCAGTGAAACGGGCGGGCTCCACAATGAGCAGTTCTTC,CASSETGGLHNEQFF
TRBV5-1,NA,TRBJ2-1,TRBD1,TGCGCCAGCAGCTCAAGGACAGGGCGGCATGAGCAGTTCTTC,CASSSRTGRHEQFF
TRBV21-1,few,TRBJ2-7,NA,TGTGCCAGCAGCAAAGGGTGGGCAGGGGGCCCCTACGAGCAGTACTTC,CASSKGWAGGPYEQYF
TRBV4-3,NA,TRBJ2-1,TRBD2,TGCGCCAGCAGCCAAGAGCGGGGACTAGCGGGAGATGAGCAGTTCTTC,CASSQERGLAGDEQFF
TRBV10-3,many,TRBJ1-5,NA,TGTGCCAGCGGGAGCGGGCCTTCAGAACAGCCCCAGCATTTT,CASGSGPSEQPQHF